This note documents a single TCR beta chain sequence. The junction had 8 bases not matched to a gene; V was cut back by 5 bases and J by 2 bases. The length of the CDR3 is 16 residues. Germline V CDR1 and CDR2: LNHDA, SQIVND (reference sequence). Time point: persistent/refractory GD, antithyroid drugs over 5 years with positive TRAb. With RNA extracted from PBMCs as input, the TCR library was made. This specimen comes from a study of regulatory T cells in long-lasting Graves disease. In building TCR beta libraries, iRepertoire HTBI primers were used together with Arm-PCR of CDR3 regions. One entry per CDR3 protein, called by TCRdb with MiXCR from the multiplex PCR reads. The sample lists roughly 490,000 distinct CDR3 sequences, 20% to 25% seen once, with about an eighth in the top ten.

The source is a female donor with Graves disease. This sample comprised peripheral blood mononuclear cells (PBMCs), obtained when the disease was refractory, from a patient treated with antithyroid drugs. The genes are TRBV19 and TRBJ1-5, with 8 bases lining up with TRBD1. The CDR3 sequence is CASSSYGQGGNQPQHF. For the CDR3, the DNA is TGTGCCAGTAGTTCCTACGGACAGGGCGGCAATCAGCCCCAGCATTTT.